This T cell receptor (beta chain) came from a study of shared clonotypes between healthy human individuals. Only Caucasian adults living in Nashville, Tennessee served as donors. This clone turned up a few times. The study ran the assay at deep level. Across several immunoSEQ plates, the genomic DNA of each subset was split evenly. Authors' processing steps: In the immunoSEQ data, sequences were junction-only and lacked quality scores, so filtering differed. The method was immunoSEQ multiplex PCR; TCRdb's version includes in-frame clones alone and lacks a portion of them. The V and J calls and the clone size are those of that table, but D and trimming were determined from the DNA. The sample holds 450,000 to 500,000 clones, roughly 80% seen once. The CDR3 is made up of 16 amino acids. Germline V gene data show CDR1 as LNHNV and CDR2 as YYDKDF (reference sequence).

J is TRBJ2-5 and V is TRBV15; perhaps D is TRBD1 or TRBD2 (5 bases each). The tail of the sequence fits TRBJ2-7 better, so the J call may be wrong. The source of this sequence is a woman aged 40 to 55 in good health. Some clones in this sample may be carry-over from other donors' samples. The sample consisted of PBMCs. This CDR3 reads CATSRGGDIRIYEQYF. DNA of the CDR3: TGTGCCACCAGCAGAGGAGGGGATATCAGGATCTACGAGCAGTACTTC.